This T cell receptor beta chain was profiled in a study of CD8 T cells in Susac syndrome. Study observations and caveats: As acknowledged by the study, its TCR sequencing and HLA analysis included a relatively small number of individuals.

A quantity of about 0.45 to 1 ug RNA underwent reverse transcription using random hexamers. MiXCR, run by TCRdb on the immunoSEQ multiplex PCR reads, gives a single entry per CDR3 protein. The sample holds 200,000 or so distinct CDR3 sequences, 90% to 95% seen once. On this clonotype: Its antigen is unidentified.

The receptor was derived from a human donor with multiple sclerosis. The sequenced sample consisted of CD4+ T cells from PBMCs.

CDR3 sequence: CATAGHTQETQYF. CDR3 in DNA: TGTGCCACTGCGGGGCATACGCAAGAGACCCAGTACTTC. This chain uses TRBV24-1 with TRBJ2-5; D is possibly TRBD2 (6 bases). CDR3 length equals 13 residues. The V end lost 10 bases, the J end lost 2 bases, and 13 bases lay between the germline ends. Germline values: CDR1 KGHDR, CDR2 SFDVKD.